The rows below give T cell receptor beta chains drawn from one sample of a study of T cells in Graves' hyperthyroidism and ophthalmopathy. TCRdb fed the multiplex PCR reads into MiXCR, producing one record per CDR3 protein. The table shows about 350,000 distinct CDR3 sequences, with 12% to 15% occurring only once. The sample consisted of blood. All receptors come from a middle-aged woman with Graves' ophthalmopathy. CDR3s include the opening cysteine and the closing phenylalanine or tryptophan. The D gene is left open where the match is weak. Clone size, where shown, is once, few, many, or a class for clones that have expanded.

v_call	d_call	j_call	clone_size	cdr3_aa	cdr3_nt
TRBV29-1	-	TRBJ2-5	few	CSAEGLQETQYF	TGCAGCGCCGAAGGGCTACAAGAGACCCAGTACTTC
TRBV27	TRBD1	TRBJ2-3	many	CASRLYPGQLTDTQYF	TGTGCCAGCAGACTCTATCCGGGACAGCTAACAGATACGCAGTATTTT
TRBV28	TRBD2	TRBJ2-5	many	CASSLASGKAGETQYF	TGTGCCAGCAGTTTGGCTAGCGGGAAGGCAGGAGAGACCCAGTACTTC
TRBV12-3/TRBV12-4	-	TRBJ2-7	many	CASSLAEYEQYF	TGTGCCAGCAGTTTAGCTGAGTACGAGCAGTACTTC
TRBV30	-	TRBJ2-1	many	CAWSVLPEQFF	TGTGCCTGGAGTGTACTCCCTGAGCAGTTCTTC
TRBV5-5	-	TRBJ2-5	few	CASGIEGVETQYF	TGTGCCAGCGGAATTGAGGGGGTTGAGACCCAGTACTTC
TRBV2	-	TRBJ1-4	many	CASRRANEKLFF	TGTGCCAGCAGACGGGCTAATGAAAAACTGTTTTTT
TRBV3-1	TRBD1	TRBJ1-6	few	CASSPSQGASPLHF	TGTGCCAGCAGTCCCTCGCAGGGGGCTTCACCCCTCCACTTT
TRBV7-9	-	TRBJ1-4	-	CASSLSLYRDKGEEEEKLFF	TGTGCCAGCAGCTTATCCCTTTACCGGGACAAGGGGGAAGAGGAGGAAAAACTGTTTTTT
TRBV7-2	-	TRBJ1-5	many	CASSLEVGFSNQPQHF	TGTGCCAGCAGCTTAGAGGTGGGATTTAGCAATCAGCCCCAGCATTTT
TRBV10-3	TRBD1	TRBJ1-2	-	CAISVQGQGAKGYTF	TGTGCCATCAGTGTCCAAGGACAGGGGGCGAAGGGCTACACCTTC
TRBV20-1	TRBD2	TRBJ2-3	few	CSATGRASTDTQYF	TGCAGTGCTACTGGGAGGGCTAGCACAGATACGCAGTATTTT
TRBV9	-	TRBJ1-4	many	CASSVRGMGKLFF	TGTGCCAGCAGCGTACGGGGTATGGGGAAACTGTTTTTT
TRBV7-9	-	TRBJ2-2	-	CASSLGRKLNTGELFF	TGTGCCAGCAGCTTAGGGCGGAAGCTGAACACCGGGGAGCTGTTTTTT
TRBV11-2	-	TRBJ2-5	-	CASSLDQWRGLQETQYF	TGTGCCAGCAGCTTAGATCAATGGAGGGGCCTCCAAGAGACCCAGTACTTC
TRBV2	-	TRBJ1-1	many	CASSASGYTEAFF	TGTGCCAGCTCCGCTTCGGGTTACACTGAAGCTTTCTTT
TRBV7-9	-	TRBJ1-4	-	CASSLRFRDATNEKLFF	TGTGCCAGCAGCTTAAGATTTAGGGACGCAACTAATGAAAAACTGTTTTTT
TRBV19	-	TRBJ2-5	many	CASSIGGDGETQYF	TGTGCCAGTAGTATAGGGGGAGACGGGGAGACCCAGTACTTC
TRBV7-8	TRBD1	TRBJ1-6	many	CASSSGRNRGKGSPLHF	TGTGCCAGCAGCTCCGGAAGGAACAGGGGAAAGGGATCACCCCTCCACTTT
TRBV12-5	-	TRBJ2-5	many	CASGIEETQYF	TGTGCTAGTGGAATAGAAGAGACCCAGTACTTC
TRBV29-1	-	TRBJ2-5	many	CSVEGLAGSETQYF	TGCAGCGTTGAAGGGCTTGCGGGTTCAGAGACCCAGTACTTC
TRBV28	TRBD1	TRBJ2-1	many	CASSPTGQASYNEQFF	TGTGCCAGCAGTCCTACGGGACAGGCCTCCTACAATGAGCAGTTCTTC
TRBV11-2	TRBD2	TRBJ2-7	many	CASSLDDSSSGMAYEQYF	TGTGCCAGCAGCTTAGATGACTCCTCTAGCGGGATGGCCTACGAGCAGTACTTC
TRBV28	TRBD1	TRBJ2-1	many	CASSKDRASYNEQFF	TGTGCCAGCTCGAAGGACAGGGCATCCTACAATGAGCAGTTCTTC
TRBV20-1	-	TRBJ1-5	many	CSARQEVQPQHF	TGCAGTGCTAGGCAGGAGGTGCAGCCCCAGCATTTT
TRBV24-1	-	TRBJ2-3	few	CATAKPSGGGGGDTQYF	TGTGCCACCGCCAAACCTTCCGGAGGGGGTGGGGGAGATACGCAGTATTTT
TRBV20-1	-	TRBJ2-7	few	CSAPRAGAASYEQYF	TGCAGTGCTCCCCGGGCAGGGGCCGCTTCCTACGAGCAGTACTTC
TRBV25-1	-	TRBJ1-4	-	CASSEPGAREKLFF	TGTGCCAGCAGTGAACCGGGGGCTAGGGAAAAACTGTTTTTT
TRBV10-3	-	TRBJ2-7	few	CAISEPWVQQRTYEQYF	TGTGCCATCAGTGAGCCGTGGGTGCAGCAAAGAACCTACGAGCAGTACTTC
TRBV2	TRBD2	TRBJ2-1	many	CASNSGGAINEQFF	TGTGCCAGCAATAGCGGGGGGGCGATCAATGAGCAGTTCTTC
TRBV20-1	-	TRBJ1-5	few	CSALGGGRNNQPQHF	TGCAGTGCCCTGGGGGGGGGCCGAAACAATCAGCCCCAGCATTTT
TRBV27	-	TRBJ1-2	-	CASRETYYGYTF	TGTGCCAGCAGGGAGACGTACTATGGCTACACCTTC
TRBV7-8	TRBD2	TRBJ2-3	many	CASSFRTSGGSDTQYF	TGTGCCAGCAGCTTCAGAACTAGCGGGGGCTCAGATACGCAGTATTTT
TRBV9	-	TRBJ2-1	-	CASSVSRGVYNEQFF	TGTGCCAGCAGCGTATCCCGGGGCGTATACAATGAGCAGTTCTTC
TRBV12-3/TRBV12-4	TRBD2	TRBJ2-5	many	CASSRIGLAGRETQYF	TGTGCCAGCAGTCGAATTGGGCTAGCGGGGAGAGAGACCCAGTACTTC
TRBV5-1	TRBD2	TRBJ2-3	-	CASSGLAGGLDTQYF	TGCGCCAGCAGCGGGCTAGCGGGAGGGTTAGATACGCAGTATTTT
TRBV19	-	TRBJ2-3	few	CASRTVGTDTQYF	TGTGCCAGTAGGACAGTGGGGACAGATACGCAGTATTTT
TRBV20-1	TRBD2	TRBJ2-5	-	CSARPGLAVIQETQYF	TGCAGTGCCAGGCCCGGACTAGCGGTGATCCAAGAGACCCAGTACTTC
TRBV9	-	TRBJ2-1	-	CASSVEGGAGVSYNEQFF	TGTGCCAGCAGCGTAGAGGGGGGGGCGGGGGTCTCCTACAATGAGCAGTTCTTC
TRBV9	-	TRBJ2-3	once	CASSPPESDTQYF	TGTGCCAGCAGCCCCCCAGAATCAGATACGCAGTATTTT
TRBV12-3/TRBV12-4	-	TRBJ2-1	many	CASILAGTNNEQFF	TGTGCCAGCATCTTAGCCGGGACCAACAATGAGCAGTTCTTC